One sample yielded the 10 T cell receptor beta chains listed below, sequenced in a study of T cell responses to AZD1222 COVID-19 vaccine. Produced via immunoSEQ multiplex PCR; TCRdb's table is partial and in-frame only. The repertoire has approximately 70,000 clones, under 90% of them found once; the top ten carry about 14%. This specimen was peripheral blood, taken 28 days after the second AZD1222 dose. The receptors come from an adult who received the AZD1222 COVID-19 vaccine.

The rearrangement uses TRBV7-8 and TRBJ2-7; D not certain. CDR1 SGHVS and CDR2 FQNEAQ come from the germline V gene. V was trimmed by 0 bases and J by 4 bases, leaving 4 bases between them. This CDR3 is 12 amino acids long. CDR3 bases: TGTGCCAGCAGCTTAGCGCAGTACGAGCAGTACTTC. It yields the protein CASSLAQYEQYF.

This rearrangement joins TRBV10-1 to TRBJ2-7; 8 bases match TRBD1. With 10 bases clipped from V and 5 bases from J, the junction kept 7 bases outside the gene matches. This CDR3 spans 12 amino acids. The germline CDR1 and CDR2 sequences are WNHNN and SYGVQD (reference sequence). CDR3 sequence: CAMDREVHEQYF. The CDR3 coding sequence is TGCGCCATGGACAGGGAAGTGCACGAGCAGTACTTC.

The chain carries TRBV18 and TRBJ1-6; tentative D call: TRBD1 (5 bases). The CDR3 has 14 amino acids. V lost 2 bases and J 11 bases, leaving 13 bases between the germline ends. Germline lookup yields CDR1 KGHSH and CDR2 LQKENI. CDR3 in amino acids: CASSPEGNRAPLHF. The CDR3 DNA is TGTGCCAGCTCACCAGAGGGGAATCGGGCACCCCTCCACTTT.

This rearrangement joins TRBV27 to TRBJ1-1; D is possibly TRBD1 (5 bases). Per germline, CDR1 MNHEY and CDR2 SMNVEV (reference sequence). With 6 bases removed from V and 0 bases from J, the gap between germline ends came to 17 bases. CDR3 length: 16 residues. CDR3 region: CASSSIPGRLNTEAFF. CDR3 sequence (DNA): TGTGCCAGCAGCTCCATTCCGGGACGGCTGAACACTGAAGCTTTCTTT.

This clone appeared a single time. The chain carries TRBV29-1 and TRBJ1-2, with TRBD1 identical over 7 bases. Per germline, CDR1 SQVTM and CDR2 ANQGSEA. V gave up 6 bases and J gave up 6 bases; unmatched junction bases: 10. CDR3 length: 13 residues. The chain's CDR3 is CSVRGAQGNGYTF. The CDR3 nucleotides are TGCAGCGTCAGGGGGGCTCAAGGGAATGGCTACACCTTC.

This clone was observed once. The DNA for the CDR3 is TGCGCCAGCAGCCAGGACACAGGGTCCGCCGAGCAGTACTTC. The encoded protein is CASSQDTGSAEQYF. The chain is built from TRBV4-3 and TRBJ2-7; a weak D match, TRBD1 (6 bases). Trimming took 3 bases from V and 6 from J, leaving 15 bases between them. The CDR3 runs 14 residues. CDR1 LGHNA and CDR2 YSLEER come from the germline V gene.

The rearrangement links TRBV5-1 to TRBJ2-5, with D unresolved. This CDR3 comprises 11 residues. Deletions cut 5 bases from V and 5 bases from J, with 7 bases between. Germline V gene sequence: CDR1 SGHRS, CDR2 YFSETQ. The CDR3 here is CASSARETQYF. In nucleotides, the CDR3 is TGCGCCAGCAGTGCCCGGGAGACCCAGTACTTC.

The CDR3 bases are TGTGCCAGCAGTACCCGGGACACAGATACGCAGTATTTT. Its translation: CASSTRDTDTQYF. The rearrangement uses TRBV12-3 or TRBV12-4 and TRBJ2-3, with a tentative D call TRBD2 (5 bases). The ends were cut back, 5 bases at V and 2 bases at J, with 8 bases in the middle. CDR3 length: 13 amino acids.

This chain links TRBV5-1 with TRBJ1-2; D not certain. Germline lookup yields CDR1 SGHRS and CDR2 YFSETQ. The CDR3 spans 13 residues. The V gene lost 0 bases and the J gene lost 3 bases, with 6 bases spanning the gap. The CDR3 coding sequence is TGCGCCAGCAGCTTGGGCGGCCACTATGGCTACACCTTC. As protein: CASSLGGHYGYTF.

This chain connects TRBV7-2 to TRBJ1-5, with unresolved D. This CDR3 has 13 residues. Trimming took off 1 base at V and 4 bases at J, with 5 bases between the two ends. Germline CDR1 reads SGHTA; CDR2 reads FQGNSA. CDR3 region: CASSLEVNQPQHF. The CDR3 DNA reads as TGTGCCAGCAGCTTAGAGGTAAATCAGCCCCAGCATTTT.